Listed below are T cell receptor beta chains from one sample, sequenced in a study of regulatory T cells in long-lasting Graves disease. A single record per CDR3 protein comes from TCRdb applying MiXCR to the multiplex PCR reads. The sample shows roughly 410,000 distinct CDR3 sequences, 14% to 15% of them seen only once. This sample also appeared in a second study, on T cells in Graves' hyperthyroidism and ophthalmopathy.

The sequenced sample was peripheral blood mononuclear cells (PBMCs), obtained at new diagnosis, from a patient treated with antithyroid drugs. These receptors were obtained from a woman in her 40s with Graves disease. Both conserved end residues are part of each CDR3. The order of the fields is CDR3 length, clone size, V gene, CDR3 protein. Size tells how often a clone was seen (once, few, many) or the class of an expanded clone, and some rows leave it out.

13 | few | TRBV20-1 | CSPRDRNTGELFF
18 | - | TRBV28 | CASSRKLAGGVNTGELFF
13 | many | TRBV20-1 | CSASFPGNVWQFF
14 | many | TRBV12-3/TRBV12-4 | CASTPAVYTGELFF
15 | - | TRBV13 | CASSGQGGTKNIQYF
15 | many | TRBV2 | CASSAQGVETDTQYF
15 | many | TRBV3-1 | CASSQVAGATDTQYF
15 | few | TRBV12-3/TRBV12-4 | CASSSTGGSINTIYF
12 | many | TRBV30 | CAWSVLGYGYTF
17 | many | TRBV7-9 | CASSSETGTSGINEQFF
12 | - | TRBV12-3/TRBV12-4 | CASSSHFNEQFF
14 | many | TRBV29-1 | CSVQPRASGNEQFF
14 | - | TRBV24-1 | CATSAGQGGTEAFF
15 | many | TRBV2 | CASILTSGRGNEQFF
14 | many | TRBV2 | CASSEGRDSETQYF
18 | - | TRBV18 | CASSPLITGTGNSYEQYF
14 | - | TRBV12-3/TRBV12-4 | CASSLGQGKFEQYF
15 | many | TRBV28 | CASSSASGWYNEQFF
14 | few | TRBV3-1 | CASSRTGLSSEQYF
14 | few | TRBV10-3 | CAIRSQGSTDTQYF
16 | many | TRBV15 | CATSRDRTGYNEKLFF
16 | once | TRBV20-1 | CSAARPGAPTNEKLFF